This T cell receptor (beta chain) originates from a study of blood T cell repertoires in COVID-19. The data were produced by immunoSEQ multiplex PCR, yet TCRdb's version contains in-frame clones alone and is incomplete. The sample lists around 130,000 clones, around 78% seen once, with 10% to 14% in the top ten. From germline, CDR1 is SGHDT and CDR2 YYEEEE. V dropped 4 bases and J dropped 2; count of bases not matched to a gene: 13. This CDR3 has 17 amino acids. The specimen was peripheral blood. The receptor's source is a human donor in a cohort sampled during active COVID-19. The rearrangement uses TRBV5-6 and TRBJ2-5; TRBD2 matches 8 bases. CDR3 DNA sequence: TGTGCCAGCAGCCCAGGGTGGGGGGCTAGCGGGCAAGAGACCCAGTACTTC. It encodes CASSPGWGASGQETQYF.